A single sample is the source of the 16 T cell receptor beta chains below, sequenced in a study of T cell responses to AZD1222 COVID-19 vaccine. Produced via immunoSEQ multiplex PCR; TCRdb's table is partial and in-frame only. The profile shows approximately 92,000 clones, approximately 84% of them singletons. This specimen consisted of peripheral blood, obtained on day 0 of AZD1222 vaccination. The receptor source for this set is an adult in good health.

The chain links TRBV2 to TRBJ1-1, with D tentatively TRBD1 (5 bases). This CDR3 has 13 residues. Trimming stripped 8 bases from V and 4 bases from J, with 14 bases between. Germline CDR1 reads SNHLY; CDR2 reads FYNNEI. The CDR3 loop is CASRRGTITEAFF. CDR3 in DNA: TGTGCCAGCCGACGGGGCACGATCACTGAAGCTTTCTTT. Full variable domain (rest looked up from reference TRBV2 and TRBJ1-1): EPEVTQTPSHQVTQMGQEVILRCVPISNHLYFYWYRQILGQKVEFLVSFYNNEISEKSEIFDDQFSVERPDGSNFTLKIRSTKLEDSAMYFCASRRGTITEAFFGQGTRLTVV.

The chain is built from TRBV18 and TRBJ2-7; 8 bases are a match to TRBD1. The CDR3 sequence is 15 residues long. The junction had 9 bases not matched to a gene; V was cut back by 2 bases and J by 6 bases. Germline CDR1 is KGHSH and CDR2 is LQKENI. CDR3 region: CASSPSGQGSIEQYF. CDR3 bases: TGTGCCAGCTCACCATCTGGACAGGGATCTATCGAGCAGTACTTC.

This clone has just one count. CDR3 loop: CASSLTRHYGYTF. CDR3 coding DNA: TGCGCCAGCAGCTTGACCAGACACTATGGCTACACCTTC. V and J are TRBV5-1 and TRBJ1-2; D not certain. The germline gives CDR1 SGHRS, CDR2 YFSETQ. V was cut by 1 base and J by 3 bases, with 7 bases left in between. This CDR3 has 13 residues. Full variable domain (rest looked up from reference TRBV5-1 and TRBJ1-2): KAGVTQTPRYLIKTRGQQVTLSCSPISGHRSVSWYQQTPGQGLQFLFEYFSETQRNKGNFPGRFSGRQFSNSRSEMNVSTLELGDSALYLCASSLTRHYGYTFGSGTRLTVV.

V usage is TRBV28 and J usage is TRBJ1-5; possibly TRBD1 for D (6 bases). Germline V gene sequence: CDR1 MDHEN, CDR2 SYDVKM. The CDR3 consists of 14 residues. V was trimmed by 6 bases and J by 4 bases, leaving 13 bases between them. CDR3 bases: TGTGCCAGCAGCCCGGGACAAACGAATCAGCCCCAGCATTTT. This translates into CASSPGQTNQPQHF.

This sequence joins TRBV11-2 and TRBJ1-6; D is perhaps TRBD1 (6 bases). Deletions cut 2 bases from V and 8 bases from J, with 10 bases between. Germline CDR1 SGHAT, CDR2 FQNNGV. This CDR3 has 14 residues. CDR3 sequence reads: CASSLYRDHSPLHF. The CDR3, as DNA: TGTGCCAGCAGCTTATACAGGGACCATTCACCCCTCCACTTT.

V is TRBV19 and J is TRBJ2-1, with a possible D match to TRBD2 (6 bases). The CDR3 covers 17 residues. Germline CDR1 and CDR2: LNHDA and SQIVND (reference sequence). V was clipped by 7 bases and J by 7 bases, with 26 bases between them. DNA for the CDR3: TGTGCCAGTAAGGGCGGCTTGCGGGAAGGAACTTTTAATGAGCAGTTCTTC. This translates into CASKGGLREGTFNEQFF.

This rearrangement joins TRBV5-1 to TRBJ1-2; D not resolved. Germline CDR1 reads SGHRS; CDR2 reads YFSETQ. The V and J ends lost 1 base and 6 bases respectively, with 16 bases between them. CDR3 length: 15 amino acids. CDR3 bases: TGCGCCAGCAGCTTGAGTCCAAAAGCGAGCGATGGCTACACCTTC. Its translation: CASSLSPKASDGYTF.

This clone was observed a handful of times. This chain joins TRBV19 and TRBJ1-5, with D possibly matching TRBD1 (6 bases). This CDR3 comprises 14 residues. Per germline, CDR1 LNHDA and CDR2 SQIVND (reference sequence). Trimming removed 5 bases from V and 3 bases from J, with 11 bases in between. The CDR3 bases are TGTGCCAGTAGTTCGGACAGCTTCAATCAGCCCCAGCATTTT. This codes for CASSSDSFNQPQHF.

This clone has just one count. The chain joins TRBV24-1 to TRBJ2-2; weak D call: TRBD2 (7 bases). This CDR3 has 17 residues. The V gene lost 3 bases and the J gene lost 6 bases, with 19 bases spanning the gap. CDR1 KGHDR and CDR2 SFDVKD come from the germline V gene. CDR3 loop: CATSDLLEGGPPGELFF. CDR3 in DNA: TGTGCCACCAGTGATCTACTAGAGGGGGGGCCTCCCGGGGAGCTGTTTTTT.

The chain recombines TRBV30 with TRBJ2-6; the D is unclear. Between the trimmed V and J ends, which lost 4 bases and 0 bases, there was a span of 4 bases. The germline gives CDR1 GTSNPN, CDR2 SVGIG (reference sequence). This CDR3 has 13 amino acids. The CDR3 DNA reads TGTGCCTGGAAGGTCTCTGGGGCCAACGTCCTGACTTTC. This translates into CAWKVSGANVLTF.

The chain joins TRBV5-1 to TRBJ2-1; D perhaps matches TRBD1 (5 bases). The germline V gene encodes CDR1 SGHRS and CDR2 YFSETQ. The V and J ends lost 0 bases and 8 bases respectively, with 18 bases between them. CDR3 length: 16 amino acids. CDR3 loop: CASSLEGRQGADEQFF. CDR3 DNA sequence: TGCGCCAGCAGCTTGGAAGGCCGTCAGGGCGCGGATGAGCAGTTCTTC. The variable domain in full, completed from reference TRBV5-1 and TRBJ2-1, reads KAGVTQTPRYLIKTRGQQVTLSCSPISGHRSVSWYQQTPGQGLQFLFEYFSETQRNKGNFPGRFSGRQFSNSRSEMNVSTLELGDSALYLCASSLEGRQGADEQFFGPGTRLTVL.

The chain has TRBV12-3 or TRBV12-4 and TRBJ2-7; 10 nucleotides align to TRBD1. The CDR3 covers 13 residues. Germline trimming cut 2 bases from V and 6 bases from J; bases unmatched to any gene: 1. Here the CDR3 reads CASSLRTGGEQYF. As DNA, the CDR3 is TGTGCCAGCAGTTTAAGGACAGGGGGCGAGCAGTACTTC.

The V and J genes are TRBV5-4 and TRBJ1-5; D remains ambiguous. This CDR3 is built from 14 residues. The V end was cut by 0 bases, the J end by 15 bases, with 19 bases between. Germline V gene lookup returns CDR1 SGHNT and CDR2 YYREEE (reference sequence). CDR3 nucleotides: TGTGCCAGCAGCTTGGCCAACGGGGAGGTGGAAAGGCATTTT. Translation: CASSLANGEVERHF.

V and J are TRBV5-1 and TRBJ2-5; D might be TRBD1 (6 bases). Germline V gene sequence: CDR1 SGHRS, CDR2 YFSETQ. Trimming stripped 0 bases from V and 1 base from J, with 7 bases between. The CDR3 is made up of 14 amino acids. Here the CDR3 DNA reads TGCGCCAGCAGCTTGGGGGACACCCAAGAGACCCAGTACTTC. It codes for CASSLGDTQETQYF.

This sequence joins TRBV6-6 and TRBJ2-2; the D is unclear. The CDR3 is made up of 10 amino acids. Between the trimmed V and J ends, which lost 8 bases and 13 bases, there was a span of 11 bases. Germline V CDR1 and CDR2: MNHNY, SVGAGI (reference sequence). CDR3 sequence reads: CASLDSGLFF. In DNA, the CDR3 is TGTGCCAGCCTAGATTCAGGGCTGTTTTTT.

V usage is TRBV19 and J usage is TRBJ2-1, with no clear D. The length of the CDR3 is 13 residues. Germline V gene lookup returns CDR1 LNHDA and CDR2 SQIVND (reference sequence). Trimming left V 9 bases short and J 8 bases short, with 17 bases between. The CDR3 DNA sequence: TGTGCCAGATCAGCAAGCTTAGGCGATGAGCAGTTCTTC. Translation gives CARSASLGDEQFF.